The 29 T cell receptor beta chains below come from one sample, sequenced in a study of T cell repertoires in cytomegalovirus infection. TCRdb re-derived calls from the reads in MiXCR, one entry per CDR3 protein. In the table there are roughly 280,000 distinct CDR3 sequences, 12% to 15% of which are singletons. The specimen sequenced was PBMCs. The receptor set was obtained from a human donor in good health (CMV status not recorded). Some clones in this sample may be carry-over from other donors' samples.

There are a few counts of this clonotype. V is TRBV6-6 and J is TRBJ2-1, with 10 bases matching TRBD2. The CDR3 consists of 16 residues. V gave up 7 bases and J gave up 8 bases; unmatched junction bases: 14. Germline CDR1 reads MNHNY; CDR2 reads SVGAGI (reference sequence). The CDR3 coding sequence is TGTGCCAGCACCGATAGGACTAGCGGCTTGAATTATGAGCAGTTCTTC. Translation gives CASTDRTSGLNYEQFF.

A single count supports this clonotype. This chain uses TRBV27 with TRBJ2-2; D remains unclear. The CDR3 loop spans 14 amino acids. Germline V gene data show CDR1 as MNHEY and CDR2 as SMNVEV (reference sequence). Trimming left V 1 base short and J 2 bases short, with 5 bases between. The CDR3 sequence: CASSLFPNTGELFF. The CDR3 DNA follows: TGTGCCAGCAGTTTATTCCCCAACACCGGGGAGCTGTTTTTT.

This clonotype showed up just a few times. The gene calls are TRBV6-2 or TRBV6-3 and TRBJ2-7; no definite D call. This CDR3 region has 13 residues. CDR1 MNHEY and CDR2 SVGEGT come from the germline V gene. Trimming cost V 2 bases and J 2 bases, with 7 bases left between them. The CDR3 is CASSYSITYEQYF. The CDR3 DNA reads TGTGCCAGCAGTTACAGTATTACCTACGAGCAGTACTTC.

This clonotype was picked up a small number of times. The rearrangement uses TRBV20-1 and TRBJ2-3; 8 positions agree with TRBD2. Losses at the gene ends were 6 bases for V and 3 bases for J; bases not matched to a gene: 11. From germline, CDR1 is DFQATT and CDR2 SNEGSKA (reference sequence). The CDR3 extends over 15 amino acids. The CDR3 is CSAPSAGGKTDTQYF. The CDR3 nucleotides read TGCAGTGCCCCCTCGGCGGGAGGAAAAACAGATACGCAGTATTTT.

V and J are TRBV12-3 or TRBV12-4 and TRBJ2-3; TRBD2 matches 15 bases. The CDR3 consists of 17 residues. With 3 bases clipped from V and 2 bases from J, the junction kept 3 bases outside the gene matches. The DNA for the CDR3 is TGTGCCAGCAGTTTGGGACTAGCGGGGGGCCTCACAGATACGCAGTATTTT. This codes for CASSLGLAGGLTDTQYF.

This CDR3 reads CASSLDGFGTEAFF. The CDR3 DNA reads TGCGCCAGCAGCTTGGACGGCTTTGGCACTGAAGCTTTCTTT. This rearrangement joins TRBV5-1 to TRBJ1-1; D uncertain. CDR1 is SGHRS, CDR2 YFSETQ, per germline. CDR3 size: 14 residues. V dropped 0 bases and J dropped 4 bases, with 10 bases sitting between them.

The chain has TRBV7-9 and TRBJ2-1, with 14 bases lining up with TRBD2. Germline V lookup: CDR1 SEHNR, CDR2 FQNEAQ (reference sequence). The CDR3 length is 19 residues. The V and J ends lost 5 bases and 0 bases, in that order; junction bases with no gene match: 9. The CDR3 here is CASSPLGTSGRYSYNEQFF. The CDR3 coding sequence is TGTGCCAGCAGCCCCCTCGGGACTAGCGGGAGATACTCCTACAATGAGCAGTTCTTC.

This clonotype was detected many times. V usage is TRBV20-1 and J usage is TRBJ2-1, with 8 nucleotides matching TRBD2. CDR1 and CDR2 from the germline V gene are DFQATT and SNEGSKA (reference sequence). The CDR3 covers 14 residues. Trimming took 0 bases from V and 9 from J; bases not matched to a gene: 7. CDR3 in amino acids: CSARDGGALSEQFF. The DNA of the CDR3 is TGCAGTGCTAGAGACGGGGGGGCCCTTAGTGAGCAGTTCTTC.

This sequence joins TRBV20-1 and TRBJ2-2; possibly TRBD1 for D (7 bases). The CDR3 loop spans 12 amino acids. Trimming stripped 6 bases from V and 6 bases from J, with 11 bases between. Germline V gene lookup returns CDR1 DFQATT and CDR2 SNEGSKA (reference sequence). CDR3 nucleotides: TGCAGTGCAACCAGGGGGGCCGGGGAGCTGTTTTTT. Translating gives CSATRGAGELFF.

This clonotype was recorded at least ten times. The J gene is TRBJ2-3, the V gene TRBV11-2; D not resolved. CDR3 size: 13 residues. The germline V gene has CDR1 SGHAT and CDR2 FQNNGV. The V and J ends lost 5 bases and 4 bases respectively, with 10 bases between them. This CDR3 is CASSRSVPDTQYF. The CDR3, as DNA: TGTGCCAGCAGCCGCTCCGTCCCAGATACGCAGTATTTT.

This clonotype was seen many times. The V gene is TRBV7-9, the J gene TRBJ1-1; 8 bases align to TRBD1. V lost 1 base and J lost 6; bases outside the gene matches: 7. This CDR3 has 15 amino acids. Germline CDR1 is SEHNR and CDR2 is FQNEAQ (reference sequence). The CDR3, as DNA: TGTGCCAGCAGCTTAGGTGGCCAGGGGGCATCTGAAGCTTTCTTT. Translating gives CASSLGGQGASEAFF.

There are a few counts of this clonotype. This chain links TRBV6-5 with TRBJ2-1; D may be TRBD2 (7 bases). V gave up 4 bases and J gave up 6 bases, with 13 bases separating them. CDR1 and CDR2 (germline): MNHEY, SVGAGI. The CDR3 consists of 14 residues. The CDR3 spells CASSLTGGPNEQFF. CDR3 coding DNA: TGTGCCAGCAGTTTAACGGGGGGCCCCAATGAGCAGTTCTTC.

This clonotype occurred many times. The V gene is TRBV7-6, the J gene TRBJ1-2; a weak D match, TRBD1 (6 bases). Trimming cost V 5 bases and J 3 bases, with 10 bases left between them. The CDR3 totals 13 residues. Germline assignment: CDR1 SGHVS and CDR2 FNYEAQ. CDR3 nucleotides: TGTGCCAGCAGCGCCCGACAGGACTATGGCTACACCTTC. Its protein product is CASSARQDYGYTF.

This clonotype was counted at least ten times. This chain links TRBV6-2 or TRBV6-3 with TRBJ2-1, with TRBD2 identical over 11 bases. This CDR3 is 17 amino acids long. V was clipped by 3 bases and J by 6 bases; unmatched bases: 10. From germline, CDR1 is MNHEY and CDR2 SVGEGT. The DNA of the CDR3 is TGTGCCAGCAGTTATGAACTTCTAGCGGGAGGAGGCAATGAGCAGTTCTTC. Protein sequence: CASSYELLAGGGNEQFF.

This clonotype was counted between two and nine times. The chain uses TRBV28 and TRBJ2-1; 7 bases are shared with TRBD1. The CDR3 spans 16 residues. The germline V gene encodes CDR1 MDHEN and CDR2 SYDVKM. The junction had 9 bases not matched to a gene; V was cut back by 6 bases and J by 1 base. This CDR3 reads CASRGWSGQSYNEQFF. The CDR3 bases are TGTGCCAGCAGGGGGTGGTCGGGACAGTCCTACAATGAGCAGTTCTTC.

This clonotype was counted at least ten times. The rearrangement joins TRBV6-2 or TRBV6-3 to TRBJ2-1; D is unclear. Trimming shortened V by 0 bases and J by 5 bases, and 8 bases separated the two germline ends. CDR3 length: 14 residues. The germline CDR1 and CDR2 sequences are MNHEY and SVGEGT. As DNA, the CDR3 is TGTGCCAGCAGTTACTCGTCCAGAAACAATGAGCAGTTCTTC. Protein: CASSYSSRNNEQFF.

The chain is built from TRBV6-5 and TRBJ2-2, with 9 bases identical to TRBD1. Trimming at V came to 5 bases and at J to 7 bases, leaving 8 bases not matched to a gene. The germline gives CDR1 MNHEY, CDR2 SVGAGI. CDR3 length: 15 residues. CDR3 bases: TGTGCCAGCAGTCTCAACAGGGGGCTTGGCGGGGAGCTGTTTTTT. Its translation is CASSLNRGLGGELFF.

The table lists this clonotype with many counts. The J gene is TRBJ2-1, the V gene TRBV28; tentatively, D is TRBD1 or TRBD2 (6 bases each). The CDR3 has 16 residues. The V gene's germline CDR1 is MDHEN and CDR2 SYDVKM. V lost 5 bases and J 2 bases, leaving 16 bases between the germline ends. CDR3 nucleotides: TGTGCCAGCAGTGATCTATTGGGGGGCACCTACAATGAGCAGTTCTTC. This sequence encodes CASSDLLGGTYNEQFF.

Points on this clonotype: The junction and the germline gene differ at one end; a read error may be behind it. The chain uses TRBV4-1 and TRBJ1-4, with TRBD1 identical over 10 bases. In germline, CDR1 is MGHRA, CDR2 YSYEKL. The CDR3 covers 16 residues. CDR3 loop: CASSHSGTGVEKKLFF. CDR3 sequence (DNA): TGTGCCAGCAGCCATTCCGGGACAGGGGTGGAGAAAAAACTGTTTTTT.

This clonotype has at least ten counts. V and J are TRBV4-1 and TRBJ1-5; perhaps TRBD1 as D (5 bases). V lost 0 bases, J lost 1 base, and 7 bases lay in between. Per the germline V gene, CDR1 is MGHRA and CDR2 is YSYEKL. The CDR3 is 15 residues long. The CDR3 DNA reads TGCGCCAGCAGCCAAGATGAGGGGAGCAATCAGCCCCAGCATTTT. Residues: CASSQDEGSNQPQHF.

This clonotype was counted at least ten times. The J gene is TRBJ1-2, the V gene TRBV28; the D is unclear. Trimming shortened V by 6 bases and J by 4 bases, and 9 bases separated the two germline ends. The CDR3 has 12 residues. Germline V gene lookup returns CDR1 MDHEN and CDR2 SYDVKM. CDR3 loop: CASSLASYGYTF. The CDR3 DNA reads as TGTGCCAGCAGCTTAGCTTCCTATGGCTACACCTTC.

This clonotype was seen many times. One end of the junction fails to match germline, which may point to a read error. V usage is TRBV5-1 and J usage is TRBJ1-6; TRBD1 matches at 8 bases. The germline V gene has CDR1 SGHRS and CDR2 YFSETQ. The CDR3 consists of 19 residues. This CDR3 is CASSQGPDRALSNNSPLHF. CDR3 nucleotide sequence: TGCGCCAGCAGCCAAGGACCGGACAGGGCCCTCTCCAATAATTCACCCCTCCACTTT.

There are a few counts of this clonotype. CDR3 sequence reads: CASSQQGDSYNEQFF. The CDR3 nucleotides read TGCGCCAGCAGCCAGCAGGGGGATTCCTACAATGAGCAGTTCTTC. The rearrangement joins TRBV4-1 to TRBJ2-1, with 7 nucleotides matching TRBD1. The CDR3 loop spans 15 amino acids. V shed 3 bases, J shed 1 base, and the junction held 3 bases outside the gene matches. The V gene's germline CDR1 is MGHRA and CDR2 YSYEKL.

At least ten counts were recorded for this clonotype. The CDR3 coding sequence is TGTGCCAGCAGCTTGGACAGGGGGCGGAACGAGCAGTACTTC. This gives the protein CASSLDRGRNEQYF. The gene calls are TRBV7-2 and TRBJ2-7; 11 bases align to TRBD1. J gave up 5 bases and V 3 bases, and 3 bases lay outside the gene matches. In germline, CDR1 is SGHTA, CDR2 FQGNSA. The CDR3 runs 14 residues.

CDR3 amino acids: CASSLSGTGALEAFF. CDR3 sequence (DNA): TGTGCCAGCAGCTTGTCCGGGACAGGGGCTCTTGAAGCTTTCTTT. V usage is TRBV7-9 and J usage is TRBJ1-1; 10 bases align to TRBD1. CDR3 length: 15 amino acids. CDR1 is SEHNR and CDR2 is FQNEAQ in the germline V gene (reference sequence). Germline trimming cut 3 bases from V and 7 bases from J; bases unmatched to any gene: 8.

Notes on this clonotype: Because the CDR3 is missing its conserved closing phenylalanine or tryptophan, this is likely a read error. The V and J genes are TRBV7-2 and TRBJ2-7; tentatively, D is TRBD1 or TRBD2 (5 bases each). Germline V CDR1 and CDR2: SGHTA, FQGNSA. The CDR3 runs 15 residues. The V and J ends lost 3 bases and 6 bases respectively, with 18 bases between them. CDR3: CASSFSGTGALEQYL. The CDR3 DNA reads TGTGCCAGCAGCTTCTCCGGGACCGGGGCCCTCGAGCAGTACCTC.

This clonotype was picked up many times. V is TRBV7-3 and J is TRBJ2-3; 11 nucleotides agree with TRBD2. With 5 bases clipped from V and 1 base from J, the junction kept 14 bases outside the gene matches. The length of the CDR3 is 19 residues. The germline V gene encodes CDR1 SGHTA and CDR2 FQGTGA. The CDR3: CASSHAPGLAEPRTDTQYF. The CDR3 DNA sequence: TGTGCCAGCAGCCACGCACCGGGACTAGCGGAGCCCCGCACAGATACGCAGTATTTT.

The rearrangement joins TRBV29-1 to TRBJ1-3; 7 nucleotides align to TRBD1. Germline assignment: CDR1 SQVTM and CDR2 ANQGSEA. This CDR3 comprises 14 residues. Trimming at V came to 2 bases and at J to 3 bases, leaving 4 bases not matched to a gene. The CDR3 DNA reads as TGCAGCGTTGAAACAGGGGCCCATGGAAACACCATATATTTT. It translates to CSVETGAHGNTIYF.

This clonotype was recorded many times. The CDR3 sequence: CASSFPGQGAVEQYF. In DNA form, the CDR3 reads TGTGCCAGCAGTTTCCCGGGACAGGGGGCGGTCGAGCAGTACTTC. V usage is TRBV6-5 and J usage is TRBJ2-7; 12 nucleotides match TRBD1. In germline, CDR1 is MNHEY, CDR2 SVGAGI. The CDR3 runs 15 residues. With 4 bases clipped from V and 6 bases from J, the junction kept 7 bases outside the gene matches.